This T cell receptor (beta chain) stems from a study of T cells in Graves' hyperthyroidism and ophthalmopathy. Study background: Peripheral blood specimens were obtained at initial diagnosis, prior to any treatment.

CDR3 length: 14 amino acids. CDR1 SGHAT and CDR2 FQNNGV come from the germline V gene. This clonotype appeared many times. One junction end disagrees with the germline gene, perhaps due to a read error. The investigators amplified TCR beta CDR3 regions from RNA transcripts. When the TCR CDR3 underwent first-round RT-PCR, the HTBI primer set was used. TCRdb ran MiXCR on the multiplex PCR reads and lists one entry per CDR3 protein. The sample has about 480,000 distinct CDR3 sequences; approximately 14% are singletons. J is TRBJ1-2 and V is TRBV11-2; D is possibly TRBD1 (5 bases). This clonotype was sampled from a young woman with Graves' hyperthyroidism. Sequencing was performed on blood. The CDR3 nucleotides read TGTGCCAGCACCTTAGATAGGGGCGGGTATGGCTACACCTTC. Protein product: CASTLDRGGYGYTF.